Below are 25 T cell receptor beta chains sequenced from a single sample in a study of T cells in Graves' hyperthyroidism and ophthalmopathy. Regions amplified from RNA transcripts were the TCR beta CDR3 regions. HTBI primers drove first-round RT-PCR of the TCR CDR3. TCRdb itself ran the multiplex PCR reads through MiXCR, one entry per CDR3 protein. In the table there are about 510,000 distinct CDR3 sequences, 13% to 15% of which are singletons. The sequenced sample was blood. The receptors here all came from a woman aged 40-49 years with Graves' hyperthyroidism.

This clonotype was recorded at least ten times. The chain is built from TRBV28 and TRBJ2-7; TRBD1 might be the D (8 bases). CDR1 is MDHEN and CDR2 is SYDVKM in the germline V gene. The CDR3 sequence is 15 residues long. Trimming cost V 5 bases and J 5 bases, with 19 bases left between them. The DNA of the CDR3 is TGTGCCAGCAGTCCAGGGGGCGGGAGATACCACGAGCAGTACTTC. This gives the protein CASSPGGGRYHEQYF.

This clonotype has ten or more counts. V usage is TRBV7-8 and J usage is TRBJ1-1; the D gene is possibly TRBD1 (5 bases). The CDR3 extends over 13 amino acids. V was trimmed by 0 bases and J by 6 bases, leaving 8 bases between them. Per germline, CDR1 SGHVS and CDR2 FQNEAQ. CDR3 sequence (DNA): TGTGCCAGCAGCTTAGCGAGGGGCGCTGAAGCTTTCTTT. This sequence encodes CASSLARGAEAFF.

This clonotype was observed a handful of times. V gene TRBV24-1 combines with J gene TRBJ2-7, with D tentatively TRBD1 (5 bases). V was trimmed by 2 bases and J by 6 bases, leaving 16 bases between them. CDR3 length equals 15 residues. In germline, CDR1 is KGHDR, CDR2 SFDVKD. The chain's CDR3 is CATSDSGAPTGEQYF. The CDR3 DNA is TGTGCCACCAGTGATTCTGGGGCCCCCACGGGCGAGCAGTACTTC.

This clonotype was seen repeatedly, ten times or more. The chain is built from TRBV19 and TRBJ2-7; 10 bases align to TRBD2. Trimming removed 5 bases from V and 6 bases from J; junction bases left unmatched: 4. Germline V gene data show CDR1 as LNHDA and CDR2 as SQIVND (reference sequence). This CDR3 has 13 residues. The CDR3 region has the DNA TGTGCCAGTAGTTCTAGCGGGAGTTTCGAGCAGTACTTC. Translation: CASSSSGSFEQYF.

This chain links TRBV27 with TRBJ2-2; 15 bases line up with TRBD2. With 8 bases clipped from V and 6 bases from J, the junction kept 7 bases outside the gene matches. CDR1 is MNHEY, CDR2 SMNVEV, per germline (reference sequence). The CDR3 covers 16 residues. In DNA form, the CDR3 reads TGTGCCAGCCGGAGGACTAGCGGGAGGGGTGCCGGGGAGCTGTTTTTT. Translated, it gives CASRRTSGRGAGELFF.

The genes are TRBV4-1 and TRBJ2-5; D is unresolved. The V end lost 2 bases, the J end lost 4 bases, and 8 bases lay between the germline ends. Germline V gene lookup returns CDR1 MGHRA and CDR2 YSYEKL. The CDR3 consists of 13 residues. Written as DNA, the CDR3 is TGCGCCAGCAGCCAACGACTGTTAGAGACCCAGTACTTC. Protein sequence: CASSQRLLETQYF.

The chain links TRBV6-1 to TRBJ1-5, with 7 nucleotides matching TRBD1. The trim removed 8 bases at V and 5 bases at J, leaving 6 bases unmatched. The germline V gene encodes CDR1 MNHNS and CDR2 SASEGT. The CDR3 length is 13 residues. The CDR3 nucleotides are TGTGCCAGCGGCTCTCAGGGGGATCAGCCCCAGCATTTT. This gives the protein CASGSQGDQPQHF.

Ten or more counts support this clonotype. The chain combines TRBV27 with TRBJ2-5, with 12 bases fitting TRBD2. CDR3 length: 15 amino acids. The germline V gene encodes CDR1 MNHEY and CDR2 SMNVEV (reference sequence). V lost 1 base, J lost 4 bases, and 1 base stayed unmatched. This chain's CDR3 is CASSLLGLAGETQYF. The DNA for the CDR3 is TGTGCCAGCAGTTTATTGGGACTAGCGGGAGAGACCCAGTACTTC.

Many counts were recorded for this clonotype. The V and J genes are TRBV6-1 and TRBJ2-3; 9 bases match TRBD2. The CDR3 covers 15 residues. Germline CDR1 is MNHNS and CDR2 is SASEGT. V shed 6 bases, J shed 6 bases, and the junction held 10 bases outside the gene matches. CDR3 sequence (DNA): TGTGCCAGCAGGAAGGGGCGGGAGGGCCTGGATACGCAGTATTTT. This gives the protein CASRKGREGLDTQYF.

The table lists this clonotype with many counts. The chain uses TRBV7-9 and TRBJ2-7, with 8 bases matching TRBD1. This CDR3 has 15 residues. V was clipped by 5 bases and J by 5 bases; unmatched bases: 11. The germline gives CDR1 SEHNR, CDR2 FQNEAQ (reference sequence). This CDR3 reads CASSRPRQGYDEQYF. The CDR3, as DNA: TGTGCCAGCAGCCGACCCCGACAGGGGTACGACGAGCAGTACTTC.

This clonotype appeared many times. This chain joins TRBV11-2 and TRBJ2-3; TRBD1 might be the D (5 bases). The ends were cut back, 1 base at V and 4 bases at J, with 12 bases in the middle. The CDR3 sequence is 15 residues long. Per the germline V gene, CDR1 is SGHAT and CDR2 is FQNNGV. CDR3 sequence: CASSLGATDPDTQYF. The CDR3 nucleotides read TGTGCCAGCAGCTTAGGGGCGACAGATCCAGATACGCAGTATTTT.

This rearrangement joins TRBV28 to TRBJ2-1; 11 bases line up with TRBD2. CDR1 is MDHEN and CDR2 is SYDVKM in the germline V gene. The CDR3 consists of 17 residues. Germline trimming cut 5 bases from V and 5 bases from J; bases unmatched to any gene: 11. Here the CDR3 DNA reads TGTGCCAGCAGTCTAAACCTACCGGGACTAGCGGACAATGAGCAGTTCTTC. Translation gives CASSLNLPGLADNEQFF.

The J gene is TRBJ2-1, the V gene TRBV7-9; 11 bases are shared with TRBD2. The CDR3 sequence is 20 residues long. CDR1 and CDR2 (germline): SEHNR, FQNEAQ (reference sequence). V lost 1 base to trimming and J lost 1 base; unmatched junction nucleotides: 12. CDR3 bases: TGTGCCAGCAGCTTAGACTCCCTAGCGGGAGGCGAGGGTTCCTACAATGAGCAGTTCTTC. Translation: CASSLDSLAGGEGSYNEQFF.

In its sample, this clonotype was seen many times. The chain links TRBV11-2 to TRBJ2-1, with D tentatively TRBD1 (5 bases). This CDR3 is 11 amino acids long. Trimming stripped 4 bases from V and 14 bases from J, with 12 bases between. Germline values: CDR1 SGHAT, CDR2 FQNNGV. The CDR3 nucleotides read TGTGCCAGCAGCTCCCAGGGAACGGAGTTCTTC. This sequence encodes CASSSQGTEFF.

This sequence joins TRBV6-1 and TRBJ2-5; 7 nucleotides agree with TRBD1. CDR1 is MNHNS, CDR2 SASEGT, per germline. The CDR3 is made up of 14 amino acids. The V segment lost 7 bases and the J segment 1 base; nucleotides outside the gene matches: 6. CDR3 protein: CASNQQGTQETQYF. The CDR3, as DNA: TGTGCCAGCAATCAACAGGGGACCCAAGAGACCCAGTACTTC.

This clonotype was seen only a few times. The V and J genes are TRBV5-1 and TRBJ2-7; 11 bases line up with TRBD2. The germline CDR1 and CDR2 sequences are SGHRS and YFSETQ. This CDR3 comprises 16 residues. V was pared by 4 bases and J by 2 bases, with 8 bases of the junction left unmatched. The CDR3 region is CASSILAGATPYEQYF. CDR3 bases: TGCGCCAGCAGCATACTAGCGGGAGCGACTCCCTACGAGCAGTACTTC. Supplemented by reference TRBV5-1 and TRBJ2-7, the full variable domain reads KAGVTQTPRYLIKTRGQQVTLSCSPISGHRSVSWYQQTPGQGLQFLFEYFSETQRNKGNFPGRFSGRQFSNSRSEMNVSTLELGDSALYLCASSILAGATPYEQYFGPGTRLTVT.

There are a few counts of this clonotype. The chain combines TRBV20-1 with TRBJ1-2; D perhaps matches TRBD1 (5 bases). The CDR3 spans 14 residues. Germline V gene sequence: CDR1 DFQATT, CDR2 SNEGSKA (reference sequence). V shed 1 base and J shed 8 bases, with 17 bases lying between them. CDR3 nucleotides: TGCAGTGCTAGAGGGACTCAGGGACTATGGGGCTACACCTTC. This gives the protein CSARGTQGLWGYTF.

The chain carries TRBV20-1 and TRBJ2-1; D is ambiguous. Germline CDR1 is DFQATT and CDR2 is SNEGSKA (reference sequence). The V end lost 2 bases, the J end lost 6 bases, and 11 bases lay between the germline ends. The CDR3 runs 13 residues. The CDR3 DNA reads as TGCAGTGCTAGAAGGCCGGGCCCCAATGAGCAGTTCTTC. Translated, it gives CSARRPGPNEQFF.

V and J are TRBV20-1 and TRBJ2-1; 13 bases map to TRBD2. The germline V gene encodes CDR1 DFQATT and CDR2 SNEGSKA (reference sequence). The V gene end was trimmed by 5 bases and the J gene end by 7 bases; junction bases not matched to a gene: 11. This CDR3 comprises 16 residues. The CDR3 region is CSALMTSGRYKNEQFF. DNA of the CDR3: TGCAGTGCTCTGATGACTAGCGGGAGGTATAAGAATGAGCAGTTCTTC.

This rearrangement joins TRBV4-1 to TRBJ1-4; no definite D call. The CDR3 runs 14 residues. CDR1 and CDR2 (germline): MGHRA, YSYEKL. Deletions cut 0 bases from V and 7 bases from J, with 9 bases between. The DNA for the CDR3 is TGCGCCAGCAGCCAAGACCCAAACGGTGAAAAACTGTTTTTT. It yields the protein CASSQDPNGEKLFF.

This clonotype was seen more than once but under ten times. The CDR3 DNA reads as TGTGCCAGCAGCTTTTTTCAGGGGCAAGGCGAGCAGTACTTC. Protein: CASSFFQGQGEQYF. The chain is built from TRBV11-1 and TRBJ2-7; the D gene is possibly TRBD1 (6 bases). The CDR3 contains 14 residues. V lost 3 bases and J lost 6, with 15 bases in between. CDR1 SGHAT and CDR2 FQDESV come from the germline V gene (reference sequence).

This clonotype was counted many times. CDR3 in DNA: TGTGCCAGCAGCTTAGCAGGGGGCTATGGCTACACCTTC. Translated, it gives CASSLAGGYGYTF. The chain couples TRBV28 to TRBJ1-2; TRBD1 matches at 7 bases. V shed 6 bases, J shed 4 bases, and the junction held 5 bases outside the gene matches. CDR1 and CDR2 (germline): MDHEN, SYDVKM. This CDR3 region has 13 residues.

This clonotype was counted many times. The chain links TRBV20-1 to TRBJ2-3, with a possible D match to TRBD2 (5 bases). The germline V gene encodes CDR1 DFQATT and CDR2 SNEGSKA (reference sequence). The CDR3 sequence is 15 residues long. V lost 2 bases and J lost 3, with 15 bases in between. CDR3 DNA sequence: TGCAGTGCTAGATCTCTAGCACGGTCGACAGATACGCAGTATTTT. Its translation is CSARSLARSTDTQYF.

This clonotype came up a few times. The CDR3 region is CASSQDQGQGAYNEQFF. CDR3 nucleotides: TGCGCCAGCAGCCAAGATCAGGGACAGGGGGCCTACAATGAGCAGTTCTTC. This chain connects TRBV4-1 to TRBJ2-1; 11 nucleotides align to TRBD1. Germline CDR1 MGHRA, CDR2 YSYEKL. Trimming took 0 bases from V and 2 from J; bases not matched to a gene: 3. The CDR3 extends over 17 amino acids.

This clonotype was counted ten times or more. This CDR3 is CASSLDGVGNQPQHF. The CDR3 DNA sequence: TGCGCCAGCAGCTTGGATGGGGTTGGCAATCAGCCCCAGCATTTT. The chain uses TRBV5-1 and TRBJ1-5; no firm D call. Trimming pared 0 bases from V and 2 bases from J, leaving 9 bases between. The germline V gene encodes CDR1 SGHRS and CDR2 YFSETQ. CDR3 length equals 15 residues.